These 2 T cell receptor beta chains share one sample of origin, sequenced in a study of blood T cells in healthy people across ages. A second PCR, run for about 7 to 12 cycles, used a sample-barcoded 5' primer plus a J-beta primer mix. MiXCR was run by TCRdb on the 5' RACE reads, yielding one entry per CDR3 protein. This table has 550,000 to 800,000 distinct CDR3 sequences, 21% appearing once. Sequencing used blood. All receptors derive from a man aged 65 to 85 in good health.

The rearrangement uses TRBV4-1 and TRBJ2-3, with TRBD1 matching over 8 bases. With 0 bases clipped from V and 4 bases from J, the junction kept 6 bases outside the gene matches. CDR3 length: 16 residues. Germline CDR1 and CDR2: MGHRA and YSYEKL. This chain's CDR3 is CASSQERTGISDTQYF. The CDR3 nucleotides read TGCGCCAGCAGCCAAGAGCGGACAGGGATTTCAGATACGCAGTATTTT.

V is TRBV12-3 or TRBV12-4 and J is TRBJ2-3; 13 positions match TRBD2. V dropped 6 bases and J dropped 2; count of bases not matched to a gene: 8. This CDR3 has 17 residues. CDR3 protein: CASSLGLAGAPTDTQYF. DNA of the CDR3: TGTGCCAGCAGCCTAGGACTAGCGGGAGCGCCCACAGATACGCAGTATTTT.